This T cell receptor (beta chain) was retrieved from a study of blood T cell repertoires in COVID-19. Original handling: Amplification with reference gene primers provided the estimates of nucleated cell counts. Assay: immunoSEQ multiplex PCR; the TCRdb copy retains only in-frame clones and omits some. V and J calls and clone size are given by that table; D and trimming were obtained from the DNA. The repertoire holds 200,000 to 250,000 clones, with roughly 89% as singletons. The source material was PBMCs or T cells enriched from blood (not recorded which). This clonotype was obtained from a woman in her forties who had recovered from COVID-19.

The CDR3 DNA follows: TGCGCCAGCAGCCAAGACAGACTAGCGGGAGGAGAGACCCAGTACTTC. Its translation is CASSQDRLAGGETQYF. V usage is TRBV4-3 and J usage is TRBJ2-5; 13 bases are a match to TRBD2. With V trimmed by 0 bases and J by 4 bases, 2 bases remained unmatched. The CDR3 sequence is 16 residues long. Germline values: CDR1 LGHNA, CDR2 YSLEER.